This T cell receptor beta chain was documented in a study of blood T cell repertoires in COVID-19. Study as a whole: Spain, Italy and the United States supplied samples that represented acute and convalescent COVID-19. From T cells, B-cell-depleted T cells, or PBMCs came the material, which was cDNA or gDNA.

The CDR3 consists of 13 residues. The germline CDR1 and CDR2 sequences are SEHNR and FQNEAQ (reference sequence). The V gene end was trimmed by 5 bases and the J gene end by 4 bases; junction bases not matched to a gene: 4. In the authors' workflow: Amplifying reference gene primers gave estimates of nucleated cell counts. The data were produced by immunoSEQ multiplex PCR, yet TCRdb's version contains in-frame clones alone and is incomplete. For V, J and clone size, that table is used; D and trimming come from the DNA. The table records about 170,000 clones, around 88% of them present only once. This TCR was sampled from an older woman who had recovered from COVID-19. The sequenced sample was peripheral blood. This sequence joins TRBV7-9 and TRBJ2-5; 7 bases are a match to TRBD2. CDR3 in DNA: TGTGCCAGCAGCCCGGGAGGTCGAGAGACCCAGTACTTC. Its translation: CASSPGGRETQYF.